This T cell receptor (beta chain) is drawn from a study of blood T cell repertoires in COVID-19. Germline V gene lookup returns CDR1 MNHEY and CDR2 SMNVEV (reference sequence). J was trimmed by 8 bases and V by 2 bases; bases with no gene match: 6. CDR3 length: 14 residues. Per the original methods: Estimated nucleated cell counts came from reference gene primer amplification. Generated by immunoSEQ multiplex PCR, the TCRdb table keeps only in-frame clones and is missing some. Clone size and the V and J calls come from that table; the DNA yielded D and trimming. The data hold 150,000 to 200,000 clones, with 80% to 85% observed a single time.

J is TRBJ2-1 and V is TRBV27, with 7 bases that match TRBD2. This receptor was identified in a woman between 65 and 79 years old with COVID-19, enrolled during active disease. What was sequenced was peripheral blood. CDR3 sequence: CASSLELATDEQFF. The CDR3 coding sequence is TGTGCCAGCAGTTTAGAACTAGCGACCGATGAGCAGTTCTTC.